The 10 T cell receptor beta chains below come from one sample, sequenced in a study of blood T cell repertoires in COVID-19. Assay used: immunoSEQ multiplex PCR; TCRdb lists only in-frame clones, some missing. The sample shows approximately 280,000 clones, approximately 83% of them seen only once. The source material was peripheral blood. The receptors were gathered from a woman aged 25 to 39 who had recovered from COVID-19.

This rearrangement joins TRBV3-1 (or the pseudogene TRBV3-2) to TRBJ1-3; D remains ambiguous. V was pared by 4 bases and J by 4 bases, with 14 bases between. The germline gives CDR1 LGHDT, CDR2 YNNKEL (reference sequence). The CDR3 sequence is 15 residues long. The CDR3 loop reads CASSLAPGSGNTIYF. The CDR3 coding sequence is TGTGCCAGCAGCCTCGCCCCGGGTTCGGGAAACACCATATATTTT.

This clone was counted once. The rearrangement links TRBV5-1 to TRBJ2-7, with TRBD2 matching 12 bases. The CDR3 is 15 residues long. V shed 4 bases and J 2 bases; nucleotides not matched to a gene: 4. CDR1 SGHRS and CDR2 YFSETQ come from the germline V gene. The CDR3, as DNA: TGCGCCAGCAGCCCAGGGACTAGCGGGCCCTACGAGCAGTACTTC. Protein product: CASSPGTSGPYEQYF.

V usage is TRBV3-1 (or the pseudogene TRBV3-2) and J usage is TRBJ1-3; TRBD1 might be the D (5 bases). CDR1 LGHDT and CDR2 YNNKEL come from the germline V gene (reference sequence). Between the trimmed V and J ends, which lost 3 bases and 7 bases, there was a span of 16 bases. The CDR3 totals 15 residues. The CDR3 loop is CASSHGAPRVNTIYF. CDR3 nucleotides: TGTGCCAGCAGCCATGGGGCACCGCGTGTGAACACCATATATTTT.

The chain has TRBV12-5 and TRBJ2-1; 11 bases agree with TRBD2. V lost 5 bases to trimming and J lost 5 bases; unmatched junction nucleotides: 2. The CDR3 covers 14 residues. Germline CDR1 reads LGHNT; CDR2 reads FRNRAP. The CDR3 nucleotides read TGTGCTAGTGGTCAGACTAGCGGGGACAATGAGCAGTTCTTC. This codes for CASGQTSGDNEQFF.

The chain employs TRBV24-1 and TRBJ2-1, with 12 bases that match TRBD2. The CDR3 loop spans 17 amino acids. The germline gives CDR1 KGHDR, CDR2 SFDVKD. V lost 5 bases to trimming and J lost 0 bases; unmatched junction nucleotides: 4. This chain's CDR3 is CATSGLAGVPSYNEQFF. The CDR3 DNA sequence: TGTGCCACCAGTGGACTAGCGGGAGTACCCTCCTACAATGAGCAGTTCTTC.

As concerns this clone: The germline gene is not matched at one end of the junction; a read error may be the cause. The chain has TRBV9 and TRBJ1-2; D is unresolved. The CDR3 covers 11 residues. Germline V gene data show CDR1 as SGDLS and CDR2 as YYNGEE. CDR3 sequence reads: CASGTPALVSF. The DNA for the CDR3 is TGTGCCAGCGGCACGCCCGCCCTCGTCTCCTTC. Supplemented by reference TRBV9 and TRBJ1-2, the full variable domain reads DSGVTQTPKHLITATGQRVTLRCSPRSGDLSVYWYQQSLDQGLQFLIQYYNGEERAKGNILERFSAQQFPDLHSELNLSSLELGDSALYFCASGTPALVSFGSGTRLTVV.

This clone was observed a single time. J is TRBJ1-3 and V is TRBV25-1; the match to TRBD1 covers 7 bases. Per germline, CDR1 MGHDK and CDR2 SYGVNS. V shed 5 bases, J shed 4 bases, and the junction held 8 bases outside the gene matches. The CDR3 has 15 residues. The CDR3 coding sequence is TGTGCCAGCAGTACTACAGGGGCGCGAGGAAACACCATATATTTT. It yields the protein CASSTTGARGNTIYF.

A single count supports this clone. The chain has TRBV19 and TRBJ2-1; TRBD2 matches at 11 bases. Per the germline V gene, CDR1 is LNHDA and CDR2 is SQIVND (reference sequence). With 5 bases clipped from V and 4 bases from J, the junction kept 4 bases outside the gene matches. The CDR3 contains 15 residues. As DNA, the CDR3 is TGTGCCAGTAGTTCAGTAGCGGGAGGGTACAATGAGCAGTTCTTC. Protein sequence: CASSSVAGGYNEQFF.

The CDR3 DNA is TGTGCCAGCAGCTCCAGGGGGACAGGACACTACGAGCAGTACTTC. Its protein is CASSSRGTGHYEQYF. The genes are TRBV7-2 and TRBJ2-7, with 8 bases that match TRBD1. V trimming: 4 bases; J trimming: 3 bases; junction bases outside the gene matches: 8. The CDR3 sequence is 15 residues long. Germline V gene data show CDR1 as SGHTA and CDR2 as FQGNSA.

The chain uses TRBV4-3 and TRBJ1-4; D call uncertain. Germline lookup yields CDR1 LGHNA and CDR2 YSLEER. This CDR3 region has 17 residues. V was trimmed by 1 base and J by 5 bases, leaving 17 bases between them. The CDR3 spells CASSQGVSGVSNEKLFF. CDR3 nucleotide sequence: TGCGCCAGCAGCCAAGGCGTGTCCGGGGTGTCAAATGAAAAACTGTTTTTT.